This T cell receptor (beta chain) was sequenced during a study of shared clonotypes between healthy human individuals. How the authors handled the data: Owing to the provision of junction-only sequences devoid of quality scores by immunoSEQ, filtering differed. Using immunoSEQ multiplex PCR, the repertoire was profiled, and TCRdb retains in-frame clones only, with some absent. The V and J calls and the clone size are those of that table, but D and trimming were determined from the DNA. The profile shows over a million clones, around 76% of them singletons. Germline CDR1 is KGHSH and CDR2 is LQKENI. Trimming removed 5 bases from V and 3 bases from J; junction bases left unmatched: 5. The CDR3 covers 14 residues.

The genes are TRBV18 and TRBJ2-7, with 9 positions matching TRBD1. The sequencing input was memory CD4+ T cells sorted from blood. Subset specified: CD45RA-negative fraction. This receptor was obtained from a man between 18 and 35 years old in good health. Here the CDR3 DNA reads TGTGCCAGCTCAACGTGGGACAGGGACTACGAGCAGTACTTC. Translating it yields CASSTWDRDYEQYF.